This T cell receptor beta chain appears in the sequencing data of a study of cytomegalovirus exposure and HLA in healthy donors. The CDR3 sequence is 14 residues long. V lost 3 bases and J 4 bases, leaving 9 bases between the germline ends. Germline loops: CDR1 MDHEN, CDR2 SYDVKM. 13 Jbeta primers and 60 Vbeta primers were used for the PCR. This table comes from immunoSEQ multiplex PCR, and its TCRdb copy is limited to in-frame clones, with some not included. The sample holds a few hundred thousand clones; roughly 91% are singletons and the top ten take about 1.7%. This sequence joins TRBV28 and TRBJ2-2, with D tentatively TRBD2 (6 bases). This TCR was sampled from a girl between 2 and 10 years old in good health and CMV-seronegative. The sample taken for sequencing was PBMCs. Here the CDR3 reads CASSLGGTTGELFF. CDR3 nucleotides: TGTGCCAGCAGTTTGGGGGGAACCACCGGGGAGCTGTTTTTT. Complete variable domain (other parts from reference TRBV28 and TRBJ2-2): DVKVTQSSRYLVKRTGEKVFLECVQDMDHENMFWYRQDPGLGLRLIYFSYDVKMKEKGDIPEGYSVSREKKERFSLILESASTNQTSMYLCASSLGGTTGELFFGEGSRLTVL.